This TCR beta chain comes out of a study of blood T cells in healthy people across ages. This clonotype was detected only once. Then a second PCR, running about 6 to 12 cycles, was carried out with a sample-barcoded 5' primer and a J-beta primer mix. TCRdb fed the 5' RACE reads into MiXCR, producing one record per CDR3 protein. The data hold hundreds of thousands of distinct CDR3 sequences, with over 45% observed a single time. CDR1 is SNHLY and CDR2 is FYNNEI in the germline V gene. This CDR3 spans 16 amino acids. V shed 7 bases, J shed 0 bases, and the junction held 10 bases outside the gene matches.

This TCR derives from a woman aged 55-70 years in good health. This rearrangement joins TRBV2 to TRBJ2-5, with 8 bases fitting TRBD1. Sequenced material: blood. The CDR3 nucleotides read TGTGCCAGCAAGACAGGGGCCTGGAAGCACCAAGAGACCCAGTACTTC. Protein sequence: CASKTGAWKHQETQYF.